This T cell receptor beta chain is drawn from a study of PD-1 blockade in classical Hodgkin lymphoma. Study-wide points: Diminished baseline TCR diversity has been reported in newly diagnosed patients relative to healthy donors.

As to time point: newly diagnosed, previously untreated cHL patient sample. It was by magnetic negative selection that CD4+ T cells were purified from thawed PBMCs. The study compared against PBMCs from newly diagnosed, untreated classical Hodgkin lymphoma. As to this clone: Antigen unknown.

CDR1 and CDR2 (germline): SGHTA, FQGNSA. CDR3 size: 12 residues. Trimming left V 2 bases short and J 2 bases short, with 4 bases between. The data were produced by immunoSEQ multiplex PCR, yet TCRdb's version contains in-frame clones alone and is incomplete. The top ten clones hold 0.45% to 0.65% of a sample with 20,000 to 25,000 clones, about 89% of them seen once. Material for sequencing was CD4+ T cells from blood. This clonotype was obtained from a human donor with classical Hodgkin lymphoma. The J gene is TRBJ2-7, the V gene TRBV7-2; D gene ambiguous. The CDR3 sequence: CASSLTAYEQYF. CDR3 DNA sequence: TGTGCCAGCAGCTTAACAGCCTACGAGCAGTACTTC.